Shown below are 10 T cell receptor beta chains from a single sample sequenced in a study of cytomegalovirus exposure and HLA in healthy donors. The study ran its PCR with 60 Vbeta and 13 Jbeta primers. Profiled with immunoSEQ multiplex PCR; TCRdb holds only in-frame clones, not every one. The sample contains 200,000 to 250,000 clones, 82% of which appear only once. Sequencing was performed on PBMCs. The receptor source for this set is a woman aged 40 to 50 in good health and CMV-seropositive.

In DNA, the CDR3 is TGTGCCAGCAGAATGGCCCAGGTTGGAAACACCATATATTTT. Translating gives CASRMAQVGNTIYF. The V call is TRBV6-5, the J call TRBJ1-3; D unresolved. Germline values: CDR1 MNHEY, CDR2 SVGAGI. The CDR3 extends over 14 amino acids. V was shortened by 6 bases and J by 3 bases, with 12 bases between the two germline ends.

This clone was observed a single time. The CDR3 DNA reads TGTGCCAGTAGTGACGGTCGGGGACTAGCGGGATACAATGAGCAGTTCTTC. Its protein is CASSDGRGLAGYNEQFF. V and J are TRBV19 and TRBJ2-1, with 13 bases aligning to TRBD2. The germline V gene has CDR1 LNHDA and CDR2 SQIVND (reference sequence). This CDR3 is built from 17 residues. V was clipped by 5 bases and J by 4 bases; unmatched bases: 8.

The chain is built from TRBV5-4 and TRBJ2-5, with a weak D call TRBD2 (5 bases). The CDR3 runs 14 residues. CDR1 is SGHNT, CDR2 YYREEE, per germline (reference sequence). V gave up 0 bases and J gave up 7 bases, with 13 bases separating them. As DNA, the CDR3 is TGTGCCAGCAGCTTGGATGGCTCAGAGGGGACCCAGTACTTC. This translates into CASSLDGSEGTQYF.

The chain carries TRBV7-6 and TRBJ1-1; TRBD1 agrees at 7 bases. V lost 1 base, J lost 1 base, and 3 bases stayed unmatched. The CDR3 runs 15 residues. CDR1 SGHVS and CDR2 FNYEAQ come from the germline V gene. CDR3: CASSLEQGRNTEAFF. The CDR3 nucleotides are TGTGCCAGCAGCTTAGAACAGGGGAGGAACACTGAAGCTTTCTTT. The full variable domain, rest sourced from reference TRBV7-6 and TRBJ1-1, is GAGVSQSPRYKVTKRGQDVALRCDPISGHVSLYWYRQALGQGPEFLTYFNYEAQQDKSGLPNDRFSAERPEGSISTLTIQRTEQRDSAMYRCASSLEQGRNTEAFFGQGTRLTVV.

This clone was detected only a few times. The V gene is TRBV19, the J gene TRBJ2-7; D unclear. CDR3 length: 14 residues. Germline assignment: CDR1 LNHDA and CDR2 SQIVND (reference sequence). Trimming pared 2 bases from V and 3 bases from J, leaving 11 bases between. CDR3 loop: CASSIPGYFYEQYF. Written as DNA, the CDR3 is TGTGCCAGTAGTATACCCGGGTACTTCTACGAGCAGTACTTC.

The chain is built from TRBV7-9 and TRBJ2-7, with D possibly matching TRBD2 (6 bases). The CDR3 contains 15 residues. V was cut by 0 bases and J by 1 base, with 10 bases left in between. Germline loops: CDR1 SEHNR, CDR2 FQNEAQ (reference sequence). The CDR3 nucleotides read TGTGCCAGCAGCTTAGCGGGAGGAACGTCCTACGAGCAGTACTTC. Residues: CASSLAGGTSYEQYF.

CDR3: CASSFNGGRGNSGYTF. The CDR3 DNA follows: TGTGCCAGCAGCTTCAACGGAGGCAGGGGAAATTCGGGCTACACCTTC. The rearrangement uses TRBV5-4 and TRBJ1-2; tentative D call: TRBD1 (6 bases). The length of the CDR3 is 16 residues. The V end was cut by 2 bases, the J end by 8 bases, with 22 bases between. Germline lookup yields CDR1 SGHNT and CDR2 YYREEE (reference sequence). Full variable domain (missing parts from reference TRBV5-4 and TRBJ1-2): ETGVTQSPTHLIKTRGQQVTLRCSSQSGHNTVSWYQQALGQGPQFIFQYYREEENGRGNFPPRFSGLQFPNYSSELNVNALELDDSALYLCASSFNGGRGNSGYTFGSGTRLTVV.

As DNA, the CDR3 is TGTGCCAGCAGTCGCTCGACTCTAGCGAGCTCCTACAATGAGCAGTTCTTC. Translation gives CASSRSTLASSYNEQFF. This rearrangement joins TRBV9 to TRBJ2-1; possible D gene TRBD2, 6 bases. The germline V gene has CDR1 SGDLS and CDR2 YYNGEE. V lost 5 bases, J lost 0 bases, and 18 bases lay in between. The CDR3 totals 17 residues.

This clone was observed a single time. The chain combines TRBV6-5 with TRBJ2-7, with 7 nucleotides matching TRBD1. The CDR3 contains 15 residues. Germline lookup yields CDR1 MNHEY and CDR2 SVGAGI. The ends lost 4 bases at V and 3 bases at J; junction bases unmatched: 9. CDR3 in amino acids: CASSLFPDRDYEQYF. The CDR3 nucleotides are TGTGCCAGCAGTTTGTTCCCCGACAGGGACTACGAGCAGTACTTC.

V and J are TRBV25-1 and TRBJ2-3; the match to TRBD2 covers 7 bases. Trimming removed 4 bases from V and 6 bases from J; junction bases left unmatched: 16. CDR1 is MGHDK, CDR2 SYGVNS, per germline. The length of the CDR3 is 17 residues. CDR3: CASSGNKWHGEGDTQYF. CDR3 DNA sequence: TGTGCCAGCAGTGGGAATAAGTGGCATGGGGAGGGGGATACGCAGTATTTT.